The 17 T cell receptor beta chains below all came from one sample that was sequenced in a study of identical twins. TCRdb re-called the 5' RACE reads with MiXCR, one entry per CDR3 protein. This table has roughly 1,500,000 distinct CDR3 sequences, about 30% appearing once. Sample: cord blood. Every receptor here comes from a newborn girl in good health.

With regard to this clonotype: This may stem from a read error, because a much larger clone lies one nucleotide away. The V call is TRBV2, the J call TRBJ2-6; perhaps TRBD1 as D (5 bases). The CDR3 loop spans 12 amino acids. Germline values: CDR1 SNHLY, CDR2 FYNNEI. Trimming stripped 7 bases from V and 9 bases from J, with 10 bases between. CDR3 region: CASIQGNNVLTF. In nucleotides, the CDR3 is TGTGCCAGCATTCAGGGTAACAACGTCCTGACTTTC.

This rearrangement joins TRBV5-8 to TRBJ2-1, with 9 positions matching TRBD2. Germline V gives CDR1 SGHTS, CDR2 YDEGEE. V lost 4 bases, J lost 2 bases, and 4 bases stayed unmatched. The CDR3 consists of 15 residues. CDR3: CASSEGTSPYNEQFF. The CDR3, as DNA: TGTGCCAGCAGCGAGGGGACTAGCCCCTACAATGAGCAGTTCTTC. The entire variable domain, with the rest obtained from reference TRBV5-8 and TRBJ2-1, is as follows: EAGVTQSPTHLIKTRGQQATLRCSPISGHTSVYWYQQALGLGLQFLLWYDEGEERNRGNFPPRFSGRQFPNYSSELNVNALELEDSALYLCASSEGTSPYNEQFFGPGTRLTVL.

This chain joins TRBV20-1 and TRBJ2-1; maybe TRBD2 (6 bases). The V end lost 3 bases, the J end lost 3 bases, and 12 bases lay between the germline ends. The CDR3 spans 14 residues. Germline-derived CDR1 and CDR2 are DFQATT and SNEGSKA (reference sequence). The CDR3: CSASGRTGYNEQFF. The CDR3 bases are TGCAGTGCTAGCGGGAGAACGGGCTACAATGAGCAGTTCTTC.

The chain joins TRBV10-3 to TRBJ2-1; TRBD2 agrees at 12 bases. The closer fit of TRBJ2-7 to the DNA end suggests the J call may be wrong. CDR1 and CDR2 from the germline V gene are ENHRY and SYGVKD. CDR3 length equals 16 residues. The CDR3 sequence is CAISLLAGGSYNEQYF. The CDR3 nucleotides are TGTGCCATCAGCTTACTAGCGGGGGGCTCCTACAATGAGCAGTACTTC.

The gene calls are TRBV5-1 and TRBJ1-3; TRBD1 aligns across 7 bases. Germline CDR1 is SGHRS and CDR2 is YFSETQ. This CDR3 comprises 15 residues. V lost 1 base and J lost 2; bases outside the gene matches: 3. DNA of the CDR3: TGCGCCAGCAGCTTGACAGGGGATACTGGAAACACCATATATTTT. Amino acids: CASSLTGDTGNTIYF.

Comments on this clonotype: One end of the junction is discordant with germline, which a read error may explain. The V and J genes are TRBV20-1 and TRBJ2-4, with 9 bases aligning to TRBD2. Per the germline V gene, CDR1 is DFQATT and CDR2 is SNEGSKA (reference sequence). The length of the CDR3 is 14 residues. CDR3 bases: TGCAGTTGCATAGCGGGAGTAGCCGAAAACATTCAGTACTTC. Protein product: CSCIAGVAENIQYF.

This clonotype came up a few times. The chain employs TRBV20-1 and TRBJ2-5; no clear D gene. The CDR3 spans 15 residues. From germline, CDR1 is DFQATT and CDR2 SNEGSKA (reference sequence). V was pared by 3 bases and J by 0 bases, with 14 bases between. The CDR3, as DNA: TGCAGTGCTAGCCCCCTCCACTGGTACCAAGAGACCCAGTACTTC. Its translation: CSASPLHWYQETQYF.

The V and J genes are TRBV9 and TRBJ2-3; the match to TRBD2 covers 11 bases. This CDR3 is built from 17 residues. V dropped 6 bases and J dropped 1; count of bases not matched to a gene: 10. Germline lookup yields CDR1 SGDLS and CDR2 YYNGEE. The CDR3 loop is CASTPTLAGGRTDTQYF. The CDR3 coding sequence is TGTGCCAGCACTCCAACCCTAGCGGGGGGACGCACAGATACGCAGTATTTT. The full variable domain, in which reference TRBV9 and TRBJ2-3 provide the parts outside the CDR3, is DSGVTQTPKHLITATGQRVTLRCSPRSGDLSVYWYQQSLDQGLQFLIQYYNGEERAKGNILERFSAQQFPDLHSELNLSSLELGDSALYFCASTPTLAGGRTDTQYFGPGTRLTVL.

For the CDR3, the DNA is TGTGCCAGCAGTTTCCGAGGGACGGCGAACTATGGCTACACCTTC. Translated, it gives CASSFRGTANYGYTF. The chain joins TRBV12-3 or TRBV12-4 to TRBJ1-2; D may be TRBD1 (5 bases). Trimming took off 3 bases at V and 2 bases at J, with 13 bases between the two ends. The CDR3 has 15 amino acids.

This sequence joins TRBV19 and TRBJ2-1; TRBD2 agrees at 11 bases. Germline CDR1 LNHDA, CDR2 SQIVND (reference sequence). This CDR3 is built from 14 residues. The V and J ends lost 4 bases and 9 bases, in that order; junction bases with no gene match: 5. The CDR3 reads CASSKGSGRVEQFF. The CDR3 DNA sequence: TGTGCCAGTAGTAAGGGTAGCGGGAGGGTTGAGCAGTTCTTC.

V is TRBV5-1 and J is TRBJ1-1, with D possibly being TRBD1 (6 bases). The CDR3 runs 17 residues. Germline V lookup: CDR1 SGHRS, CDR2 YFSETQ. Trimming pared 7 bases from V and 0 bases from J, leaving 22 bases between. CDR3 nucleotides: TGCGCCAGCCATCCCCGGGTTTCACGGACAGTGAACACTGAAGCTTTCTTT. Translated: CASHPRVSRTVNTEAFF.

The CDR3 nucleotides read TGTGCCAGCAGAGACTTCAATAAAGAGACCCAGTTCTTC. It codes for CASRDFNKETQFF. V and J are TRBV28 and TRBJ2-1; the D is unclear. The V end lost 6 bases, the J end lost 13 bases, and 19 bases lay between the germline ends. The CDR3 totals 13 residues. Germline V gene lookup returns CDR1 MDHEN and CDR2 SYDVKM.

This clonotype was found a few times. This rearrangement joins TRBV27 to TRBJ1-1; 7 nucleotides line up with TRBD1. There are 14 residues in the CDR3. With 5 bases clipped from V and 4 bases from J, the junction kept 7 bases outside the gene matches. Germline CDR1 MNHEY, CDR2 SMNVEV (reference sequence). CDR3 nucleotide sequence: TGTGCCAGCAGTAGACAGGGTAGGGTCACTGAAGCTTTCTTT. This gives the protein CASSRQGRVTEAFF.

V is TRBV28 and J is TRBJ2-5, with 7 bases lining up with TRBD1. The V segment lost 5 bases and the J segment 5 bases; nucleotides outside the gene matches: 8. The CDR3 totals 14 residues. Germline CDR1 MDHEN, CDR2 SYDVKM. Here the CDR3 DNA reads TGTGCCAGCAGTGGTGACAGGGAACGGGAGACCCAGTACTTC. Translation gives CASSGDRERETQYF.

The J gene is TRBJ2-7, the V gene TRBV11-2; D gene ambiguous. This CDR3 spans 13 amino acids. The V gene lost 2 bases and the J gene lost 7 bases, with 12 bases spanning the gap. Looked up from germline, CDR1 is SGHAT and CDR2 is FQNNGV. Here the CDR3 DNA reads TGTGCCAGCAGCTTACTCCCCCAGACGGAGCAGTACTTC. Translating gives CASSLLPQTEQYF.

This clonotype has more than one count but fewer than ten. V gene TRBV14 combines with J gene TRBJ2-1; 11 nucleotides align to TRBD2. CDR3 size: 18 residues. The V gene's germline CDR1 is SGHDN and CDR2 FVKESK. V lost 2 bases, J lost 3 bases, and 9 bases stayed unmatched. The CDR3 DNA follows: TGTGCCAGCAGCCAAATCGATAGACTAGCGGGGAACTACAATGAGCAGTTCTTC. Protein product: CASSQIDRLAGNYNEQFF.

This clonotype was counted many times. The genes are TRBV7-2 and TRBJ2-3; 8 nucleotides agree with TRBD2. Germline V lookup: CDR1 SGHTA, CDR2 FQGNSA. V shed 4 bases and J 6 bases; nucleotides not matched to a gene: 9. The CDR3 has 15 residues. CDR3 amino acids: CASSSAGLDWDTQYF. In DNA, the CDR3 is TGTGCCAGCAGCTCCGCGGGACTAGATTGGGATACGCAGTATTTT.